These T cell receptor beta chains were read from a single sample in a study of human T cells and chemical hapten exposure. From the RACE reads, TCRdb called clonotypes with MiXCR, one entry per CDR3 protein. The sample carries over 35,000 distinct CDR3 sequences, under 4.5% recorded once. Sample: whole blood, taken in connection with sensitization to the hapten diphenylcyclopropenone (DPC). Receptors originate from a man aged 50-60 years with alopecia areata. Some clones in this sample may be carry-over from other donors' samples. The CDR3 runs from the conserved cysteine through the conserved F or W. The order of the fields is clone size, D gene, V gene, J gene, CDR3 DNA, CDR3 protein. The D gene is left open where the match is weak. Part of the rows lack a size; the others show once, few, many or a class for expanded clones.

many,TRBD1,TRBV19,TRBJ2-5,TGTGCCAGTAGTACCGGACAGGGGGCTAAGACCCAGTACTTC,CASSTGQGAKTQYF
many,.,TRBV11-2,TRBJ2-5,TGTGCCAGCAGCTTAGGCGGCCCCATTTTAGAGACCCAGTACTTC,CASSLGGPILETQYF
many,.,TRBV18,TRBJ1-4,TGTGCCAGCTCACCAAAGACAGGTGAAAAACTGTTTTTT,CASSPKTGEKLFF
many,.,TRBV27,TRBJ1-5,TGTGCCAGCAGTTTATACCCGATGGGCAATCAGCCCCAGCATTTT,CASSLYPMGNQPQHF
many,.,TRBV4-1,TRBJ1-5,TGCGCCAGCAGCCAAGATGGGGGGCTCGGCAATCAGCCCCAGCATTTT,CASSQDGGLGNQPQHF
many,TRBD1,TRBV7-2,TRBJ1-5,TGTGCCAGCAGCTTGGTGACAGGGGCGCATCAGCCCCAGCATTTT,CASSLVTGAHQPQHF
few,.,TRBV5-1,TRBJ2-7,TGCGCCAGCAGCTTGACCTCCTACGAGCAGTACTTC,CASSLTSYEQYF
many,TRBD1,TRBV7-9,TRBJ2-7,TGTGCCAGCAGCCCTGGACAGGGTGACTACGAGCAGTACTTC,CASSPGQGDYEQYF
few,.,TRBV5-1,TRBJ1-5,TGCGCCAGCAGCTTGGAGGGGGGGCCCCAGCATTTT,CASSLEGGPQHF
many,.,TRBV29-1,TRBJ1-1,TGCAGCGCTGGGGGGCAAGCTGAAGCTTTCTTT,CSAGGQAEAFF
many,.,TRBV7-9,TRBJ1-1,TGTGCCAGCAGCTTAGCTGCTTTAGAAGCTTTCTTT,CASSLAALEAFF
many,.,TRBV3-1,TRBJ2-3,TGTGCCAGCAGCCCCAGGGGGGAGACAGATACGCAGTATTTT,CASSPRGETDTQYF
many,.,TRBV29-1,TRBJ2-6,TGCAGCGTTGCACAGGTAGCTGGGGCCAACGTCCTGACTTTC,CSVAQVAGANVLTF
many,.,TRBV6-5,TRBJ2-3,TGTGCCAGCCGGGCCCTTAGCACAGATACGCAGTATTTT,CASRALSTDTQYF
many,TRBD2,TRBV24-1,TRBJ2-3,TGTGCCACAGCCCTTCGCGGGGGTTCAGATACGCAGTATTTT,CATALRGGSDTQYF
few,.,TRBV3-1,TRBJ2-1,TGTGCCAGCAGCCAAGATGCGGTAGTCTCCTACAATGAGCAGTTCTTC,CASSQDAVVSYNEQFF
many,.,TRBV7-2,TRBJ2-1,TGTGCCAGCAGCTTAGCGGCGAATGAGCAGTTCTTC,CASSLAANEQFF
many,.,TRBV7-2,TRBJ1-5,TGTGCCAGCAGCCCAGGGGTCAATCAGCCCCAGCATTTT,CASSPGVNQPQHF
many,.,TRBV2,TRBJ2-6,TGTGCCAGCAATCAAGACATGTTCTCTGGGGCCAACGTCCTGACTTTC,CASNQDMFSGANVLTF
few,TRBD1,TRBV6-6,TRBJ2-7,TGTGCCAGCAGCCTTACCGGGACAGATTACGAGCAGTACTTC,CASSLTGTDYEQYF
few,TRBD1,TRBV5-1,TRBJ1-1,TGCGCCAGCATTGGACAGGAGAACACTGAAGCTTTCTTT,CASIGQENTEAFF
many,TRBD1,TRBV7-9,TRBJ1-2,TGTGCCAGCAGCCGGACAGGGGCCGTTCATGGCTACACCTTC,CASSRTGAVHGYTF
many,TRBD2,TRBV7-2,TRBJ2-7,TGTGCCAGCAGCCCCCAGACGGGGGGTGAGGGCGAGCAGTACTTC,CASSPQTGGEGEQYF
few,TRBD2,TRBV10-2,TRBJ2-7,TGCGCCAGCAGTGGTTCTAGCGGGAGAGTCTACGAGCAGTACTTC,CASSGSSGRVYEQYF
many,TRBD2,TRBV19,TRBJ2-3,TGTGCCAGTTCCCGCGTCGGCGGGAGATCAGATACGCAGTATTTT,CASSRVGGRSDTQYF
many,.,TRBV29-1,TRBJ2-3,TGCAGCGTTGAATTAGCAACAGATACGCAGTATTTT,CSVELATDTQYF
many,TRBD1,TRBV24-1,TRBJ1-1,TGTGCCACCAGTGGGGGATGGGACAGGGCGAGAGCTTTCTTT,CATSGGWDRARAFF
many,.,TRBV21-1,TRBJ2-3,TGTGCCAGCAGCAAACAGGGGGCCGGCCCTAGCACAGATACGCAGTATTTT,CASSKQGAGPSTDTQYF
many,.,TRBV5-1,TRBJ2-3,TGCGCCAGCAGCCCCAATGCTGATACGCAGTATTTT,CASSPNADTQYF
many,TRBD2,TRBV18,TRBJ2-7,TGTGCCAGCTCGCCTCCGGGACTAGCGGGAGGTATACACGAGCAGTACTTC,CASSPPGLAGGIHEQYF
.,.,TRBV27,TRBJ1-5,TGTGCCAGCAGTTTATCGTGGCAGGGGAGGAATCAGCCCCAGCATTTT,CASSLSWQGRNQPQHF
many,TRBD2,TRBV4-2,TRBJ2-1,TGTGCCAGCAGCCCCCGGACTAGCGGGAGGGCCGTCGGCAATGAGCAGTTCTTC,CASSPRTSGRAVGNEQFF
many,.,TRBV30,TRBJ2-1,TGTGCCTGGACCAGGGACCACAATGAGCAGTTCTTC,CAWTRDHNEQFF
many,TRBD2,TRBV4-3,TRBJ2-3,TGCGCCAGCAGCCGCGGGACTAGCGGGAGTCCTCTAGATACGCAGTATTTT,CASSRGTSGSPLDTQYF
many,TRBD1,TRBV24-1,TRBJ2-3,TGTGCCACCAGTTCGGACAGGACTACAGATACGCAGTATTTT,CATSSDRTTDTQYF
medium-sized,.,TRBV27,TRBJ2-2,TGTGCCAGCAGCTATGAACTCACCGGGGAGCTGTTTTTT,CASSYELTGELFF
many,.,TRBV12-3/TRBV12-4,TRBJ2-7,TGTGCCAGCAGCCCGACAGCCTACGAGCAGTACTTC,CASSPTAYEQYF
many,TRBD1,TRBV18,TRBJ2-3,TGTGCCAGCTCACCAGGGACAGAACGCACAGATACGCAGTATTTT,CASSPGTERTDTQYF
.,.,TRBV7-2,TRBJ1-3,TGTGCCAGCAGCTTAGAGACTCAGGGTGTTCGAAACACCATATATTTT,CASSLETQGVRNTIYF
many,.,TRBV12-3/TRBV12-4,TRBJ1-6,TGTGCCAGCGGATTAGATGAAATTTCACCCCTCCACTTT,CASGLDEISPLHF
many,TRBD1,TRBV10-3,TRBJ2-6,TGTGCCATCAGTGCCGGTGTAGGGGGCGGCTCTGGGGCCAACGTCCTGACTTTC,CAISAGVGGGSGANVLTF
many,.,TRBV20-1,TRBJ2-7,TGCAGTGCTAGAGATAGGGGACCCGCCTATCGTGGGTACGAGCAGTACTTC,CSARDRGPAYRGYEQYF
many,TRBD2,TRBV20-1,TRBJ2-7,TGCAGTGTGCTAGCGGGAGCCACCCCCCCCTACGAGCAGTACTTC,CSVLAGATPPYEQYF
many,TRBD1,TRBV4-1,TRBJ2-2,TGCGCCAGCAGCCTCCGGGACAGCTTAAACACCGGGGAGCTGTTTTTT,CASSLRDSLNTGELFF
.,.,TRBV24-1,TRBJ1-2,TGTGCCACCAGTGCCACCTCCGGGTCGGGCAGGGAAGACTATGGCTACACCTTC,CATSATSGSGREDYGYTF
many,.,TRBV12-3/TRBV12-4,TRBJ1-6,TGTGCCAGCCGGGAGGGGGGTAGCAGCTCCTATAATTCACCCCTCCACTTT,CASREGGSSSYNSPLHF
many,.,TRBV28,TRBJ1-5,TGTGCCAGCAGTTTTAGGGGAAGCGGCAATCAGCCCCAGCATTTT,CASSFRGSGNQPQHF
many,.,TRBV5-1,TRBJ1-5,TGCGCCAGCAGCTTGGTTCCGGATAGCAATCAGCCCCAGCATTTT,CASSLVPDSNQPQHF
.,TRBD1,TRBV7-6,TRBJ2-3,TGTGCCAGCAGCAAGACAGGGCGGCGGGCAGATACGCAGTATTTT,CASSKTGRRADTQYF
many,.,TRBV6-2/TRBV6-3,TRBJ1-1,TGTGCCAGCAGTCCCCCGGGACGGAACACTGAAGCTTTCTTT,CASSPPGRNTEAFF
few,.,TRBV6-5,TRBJ2-1,TGTGCCAGCAGTTATTGGTCGGGACTTCTCAATGAGCAGTTCTTC,CASSYWSGLLNEQFF
few,.,TRBV2,TRBJ1-5,TGTGCCAGCAGTGCGACAGAATATAGCAATCAGCCCCAGCATTTT,CASSATEYSNQPQHF